The 2 T cell receptor beta chains listed next were all sequenced from one sample in a study of technical replicates of blood from several donors. This table comes from immunoSEQ multiplex PCR, and its TCRdb copy is limited to in-frame clones, with some not included. Among roughly 15,000 clones, about 79% were seen once, and the ten largest hold over 9%. Sequencing was done on a sample of PBMCs. These TCRs come from a human donor in good health. Some clones in this sample may be carry-over from other donors' samples.

This clone came up a few times. The chain is built from TRBV6-5 and TRBJ1-1; D gene unclear. Germline CDR1 is MNHEY and CDR2 is SVGAGI. V lost 10 bases and J lost 1, with 10 bases in between. This CDR3 contains 12 residues. The CDR3 here is CATVGGNTEAFF. In DNA, the CDR3 is TGTGCCACGGTCGGCGGGAACACTGAAGCTTTCTTT.

This chain joins TRBV18 and TRBJ2-3; possible D gene TRBD2, 5 bases. The germline gives CDR1 KGHSH, CDR2 LQKENI. There are 15 residues in the CDR3. V was clipped by 4 bases and J by 4 bases, with 15 bases between them. The CDR3 region is CASSHPPGMADTQYF. The CDR3 DNA follows: TGTGCCAGCTCACACCCCCCGGGGATGGCAGATACGCAGTATTTT.